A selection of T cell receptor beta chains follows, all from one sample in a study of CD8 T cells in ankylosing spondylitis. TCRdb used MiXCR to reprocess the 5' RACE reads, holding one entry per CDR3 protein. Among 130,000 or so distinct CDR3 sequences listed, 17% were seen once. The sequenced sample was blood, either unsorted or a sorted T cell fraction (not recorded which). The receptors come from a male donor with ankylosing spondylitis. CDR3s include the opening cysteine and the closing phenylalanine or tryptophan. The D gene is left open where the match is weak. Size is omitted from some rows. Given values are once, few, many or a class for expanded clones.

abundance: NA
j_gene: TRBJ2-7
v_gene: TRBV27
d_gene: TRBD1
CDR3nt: TGTGCCAGCAGTCCGCCCGACAGGGCCTACGAGCAGTACTTC
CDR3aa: CASSPPDRAYEQYF

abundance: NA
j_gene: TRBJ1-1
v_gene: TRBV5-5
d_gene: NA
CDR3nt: TGTGCCAGCAGCTTAGACATGAACACTGAAGCTTTCTTT
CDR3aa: CASSLDMNTEAFF

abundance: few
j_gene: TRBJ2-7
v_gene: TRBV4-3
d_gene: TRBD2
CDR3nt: TGCGCCAGCAGCTCTGGACTAGCGGGAGCCTCCTACGAGCAGTACTTC
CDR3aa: CASSSGLAGASYEQYF

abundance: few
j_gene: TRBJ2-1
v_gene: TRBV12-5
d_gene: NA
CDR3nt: TGTGCTAGTGGTCTGGGGGTTAGCGATGAGCAGTTCTTC
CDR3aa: CASGLGVSDEQFF

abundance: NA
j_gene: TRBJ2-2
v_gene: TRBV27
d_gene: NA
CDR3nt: TGTGCCAGCAGTTTATGGACCCTTTTGAACACCGGGGAGCTGTTTTTT
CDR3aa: CASSLWTLLNTGELFF

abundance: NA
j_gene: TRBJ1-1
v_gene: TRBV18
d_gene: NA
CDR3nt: TGTGCCAGCTCCCATACCCCCGACAGGAACACTGAAGCTTTCTTT
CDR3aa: CASSHTPDRNTEAFF

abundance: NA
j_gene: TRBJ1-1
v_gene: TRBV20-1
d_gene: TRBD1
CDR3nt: TGCAGTGCTGCCCCTCTCGGACAGGGGGCCGGTAGCACTGAAGCTTTCTTT
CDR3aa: CSAAPLGQGAGSTEAFF

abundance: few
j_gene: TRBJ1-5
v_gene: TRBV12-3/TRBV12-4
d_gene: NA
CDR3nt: TGTGCCAGCAGTTTAGGAAGCCGCCTGGGCGATCAGCCCCAGCATTTT
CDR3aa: CASSLGSRLGDQPQHF

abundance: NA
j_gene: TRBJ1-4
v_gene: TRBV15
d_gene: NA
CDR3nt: TGTGCCACCAGCAGAGATCATGGAGATCGGGAACTGTTTTTT
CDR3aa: CATSRDHGDRELFF

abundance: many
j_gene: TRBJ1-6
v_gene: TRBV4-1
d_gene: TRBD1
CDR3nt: TGCGCCAGCAGCCAGGGGACAGGTTCACCCCTCCACTTT
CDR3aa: CASSQGTGSPLHF

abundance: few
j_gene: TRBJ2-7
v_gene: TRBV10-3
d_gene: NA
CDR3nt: TGTGCCATCAGTGCGGGGAGCCTGACCTACGAGCAGTACTTC
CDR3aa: CAISAGSLTYEQYF

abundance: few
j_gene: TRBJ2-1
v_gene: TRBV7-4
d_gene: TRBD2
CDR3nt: TGTGCCAGCAGCTTAGTTAGTACTAGCGGGCGGATGGCGTCCTACAATGAGCAGTTCTTC
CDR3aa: CASSLVSTSGRMASYNEQFF

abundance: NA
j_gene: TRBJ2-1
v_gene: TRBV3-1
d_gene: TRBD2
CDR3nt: TGTGCCAGCAGCCAAGATACGGCGGGAGGGCCGGGTGAGCAGTTCTTC
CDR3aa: CASSQDTAGGPGEQFF

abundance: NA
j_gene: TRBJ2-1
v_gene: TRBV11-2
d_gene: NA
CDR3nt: TGTGCCAGCAGCCCAGGACGGGACTCTCGTTTCAGCTCCTACTATGAGCAGTTCTTC
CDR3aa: CASSPGRDSRFSSYYEQFF

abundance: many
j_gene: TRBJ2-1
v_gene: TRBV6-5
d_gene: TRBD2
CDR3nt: TGTGCCAGCAGTTACTCGACTAGCGGGAACAATGAGCAGTTCTTC
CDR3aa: CASSYSTSGNNEQFF

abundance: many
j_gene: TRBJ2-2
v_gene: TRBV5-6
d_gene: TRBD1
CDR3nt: TGTGCCAGCAGCCTTCGGACAGGGGTTGGTTTATCCGGGGAGCTGTTTTTT
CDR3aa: CASSLRTGVGLSGELFF

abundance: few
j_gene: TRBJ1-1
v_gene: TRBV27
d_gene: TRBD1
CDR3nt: TGTGCCAGCACTTCAGACAGGGGGCAAAACACTGAAGCTTTCTTT
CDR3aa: CASTSDRGQNTEAFF

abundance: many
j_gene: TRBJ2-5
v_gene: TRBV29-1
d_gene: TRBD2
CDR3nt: TGCAGCGTAGCCGGACTAGCGGGAGGAGAGACCCAGTACTTC
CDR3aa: CSVAGLAGGETQYF

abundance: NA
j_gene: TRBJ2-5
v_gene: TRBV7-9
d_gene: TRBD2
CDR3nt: TGTGCCAGCAGCCTCTTAACGACTAGCGGGAGCCAAGAGACCCAGTACTTC
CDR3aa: CASSLLTTSGSQETQYF

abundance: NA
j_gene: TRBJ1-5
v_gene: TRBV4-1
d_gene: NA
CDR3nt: TGCGCCAGCAGCCACCTAGACATTAGCAATCAGCCCCAGCATTTT
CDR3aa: CASSHLDISNQPQHF

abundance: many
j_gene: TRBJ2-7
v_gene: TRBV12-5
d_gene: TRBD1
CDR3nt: TGTGCTAGTGGAAATCCGGGACAGGGGAATGTCGAGCAGTACTTC
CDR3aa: CASGNPGQGNVEQYF

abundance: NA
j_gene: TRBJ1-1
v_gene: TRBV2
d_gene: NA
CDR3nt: TGTGCCAGCAAGGGGAACACTGAAGCTTTCTTT
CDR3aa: CASKGNTEAFF

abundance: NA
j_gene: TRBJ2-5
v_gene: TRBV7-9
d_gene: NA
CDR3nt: TGTGCCAGCAGCTTAGATCCGGCCCAAGAGACCCAGTACTTC
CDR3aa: CASSLDPAQETQYF

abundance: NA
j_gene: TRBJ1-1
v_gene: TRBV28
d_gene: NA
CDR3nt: TGTGCCAGCGAGAAAGGACGGGGATATAGCTCTGAAGCTTTCTTT
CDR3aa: CASEKGRGYSSEAFF

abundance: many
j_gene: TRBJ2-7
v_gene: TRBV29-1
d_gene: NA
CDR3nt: TGCAGCGTTGAAGTTCGGGAAGCAACCTACGAGCAGTACTTC
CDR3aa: CSVEVREATYEQYF

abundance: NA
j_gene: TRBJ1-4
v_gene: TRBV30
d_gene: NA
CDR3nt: TGTGCCTGGAGCATATATGAAAAACTGTTTTTT
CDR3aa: CAWSIYEKLFF

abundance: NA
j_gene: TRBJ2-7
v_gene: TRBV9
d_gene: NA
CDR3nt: TGTGCCAGCAGCGTAACCGGGACGGCGTCGGAGCAGTACTTC
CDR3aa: CASSVTGTASEQYF

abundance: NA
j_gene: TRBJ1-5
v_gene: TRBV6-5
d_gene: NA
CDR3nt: TGTGACGGACCGGGAGAACATAGGCCCCAGCATTTT
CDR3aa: CDGPGEHRPQHF

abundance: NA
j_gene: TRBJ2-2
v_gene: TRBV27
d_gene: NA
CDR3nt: TGTGCCAGCAGTTTATCCCAACGAGGAGCGGCGGAGCTGTTTTTT
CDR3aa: CASSLSQRGAAELFF

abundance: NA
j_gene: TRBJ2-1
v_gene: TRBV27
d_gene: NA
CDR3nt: TGTGCCAGCAGTTATTACACCAACCCCTACAATGAGCAGTTCTTC
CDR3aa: CASSYYTNPYNEQFF

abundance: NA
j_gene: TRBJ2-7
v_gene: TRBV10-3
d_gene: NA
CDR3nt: TGTGCCATCGGAGACGAGCAGTACTTC
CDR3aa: CAIGDEQYF

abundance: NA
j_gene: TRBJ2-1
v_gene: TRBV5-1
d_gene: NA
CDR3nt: TGCGCCAGCAGCTCCCCCCCGGGAGTATCCTACAATGAGCAGTTCTTC
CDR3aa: CASSSPPGVSYNEQFF

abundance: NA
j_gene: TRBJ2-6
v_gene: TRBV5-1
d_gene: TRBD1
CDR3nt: TGCGCCAGCAGCTTGGCCCGGGACAGCTCTGGGGCCAACGTCCTGACTTTC
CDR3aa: CASSLARDSSGANVLTF

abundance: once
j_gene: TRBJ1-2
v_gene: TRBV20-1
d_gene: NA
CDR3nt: TGCAGTGCTAGAGATTCCGACAGTATCATGGGCTACACCTTC
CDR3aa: CSARDSDSIMGYTF

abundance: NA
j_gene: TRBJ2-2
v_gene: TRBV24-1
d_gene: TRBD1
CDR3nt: TGTGCCACCAGAGATTTAACCGGGACAGGGAACACCGGGGAGCTGTTTTTT
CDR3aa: CATRDLTGTGNTGELFF

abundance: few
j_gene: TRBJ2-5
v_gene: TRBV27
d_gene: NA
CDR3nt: TGTGCCAGCAGTTTATCCCACAGACTCCAGGGAACCCAGTACTTC
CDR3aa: CASSLSHRLQGTQYF

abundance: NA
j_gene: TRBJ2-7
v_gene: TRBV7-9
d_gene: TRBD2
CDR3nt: TGTGCCAGCAGCCTTAGCGGGGCAAGCTCCTACGAGCAGTACTTC
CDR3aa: CASSLSGASSYEQYF

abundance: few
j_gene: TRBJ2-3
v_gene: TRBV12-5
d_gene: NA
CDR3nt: TGTGCTAGTGGTTCTGTGGTAGATACGCAGTATTTT
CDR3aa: CASGSVVDTQYF

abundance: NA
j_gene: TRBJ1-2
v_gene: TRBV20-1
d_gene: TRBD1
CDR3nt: TGCAGTGCTAGGGAGCCCCGGGACAGGGTAGCGTATGGCTACACCTTC
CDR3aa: CSAREPRDRVAYGYTF

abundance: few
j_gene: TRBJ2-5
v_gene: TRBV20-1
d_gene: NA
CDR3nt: TGCAGTGCTGACCCAGTGACCGGGGGAACTCGGGAGACCCAGTACTTC
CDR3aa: CSADPVTGGTRETQYF

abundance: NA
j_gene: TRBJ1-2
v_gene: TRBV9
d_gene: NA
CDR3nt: TGTGCCACCCTCGGGGGGCCTTACTATGGCTACACCTTC
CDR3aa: CATLGGPYYGYTF

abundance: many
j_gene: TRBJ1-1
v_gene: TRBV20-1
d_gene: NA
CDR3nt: TGCAGTGCTAGAGATCTCTACAGGGAAAACACTGAAGCTTTCTTT
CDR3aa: CSARDLYRENTEAFF

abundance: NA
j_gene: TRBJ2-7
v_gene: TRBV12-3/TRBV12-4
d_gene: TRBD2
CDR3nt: TGTGCCAGCAGTCCCACGGGACTAGCGAACTACGAGCAGTACTTC
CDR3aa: CASSPTGLANYEQYF

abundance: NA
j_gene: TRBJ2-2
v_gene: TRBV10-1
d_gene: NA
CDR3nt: TGCGCCAGCAGTCCCGACGACGGGAACACCGGGGAGCTGTTTTTT
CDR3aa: CASSPDDGNTGELFF

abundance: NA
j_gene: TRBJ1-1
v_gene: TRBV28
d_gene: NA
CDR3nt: TGTGCCAGCGGGGCTCCGGGACTGAGGAACACTGAAGCTTTCTTT
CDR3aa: CASGAPGLRNTEAFF